This record concerns one T cell receptor beta chain sequence. No antigen is known for it. In the same sample, other DNA sequences code for this CDR3. This sample is drawn from a study of beta chain features in type 1 diabetes. Background on the study: Comparable age, gender and cell yields were observed in patients relative to healthy donors. Investigators examined 85 million to 110 million sorted cells across all samples.

Points from the study as a whole: All four CD4+ subsets from Type 1 diabetes patients carried moderately but significantly shorter TCRB CDR3s. cDNA sequencing could over-represent cells with high TCR expression.

Isolated RNA was reverse transcribed in full, so expressed TCRB transcripts were sequenced. Sequenced by immunoSEQ multiplex PCR; TCRdb stores in-frame clones only, minus some. The sample has 300,000 or so clones, roughly 13% seen once. Purities in excess of 95% were seen in all sorted populations. With 0 bases removed from V and 0 bases from J, the gap between germline ends came to 7 bases. The CDR3 has 15 amino acids. Germline values: CDR1 SGDLS, CDR2 YYNGEE. The source of this sequence is a woman between 18 and 29 years old with type 1 diabetes. The V call is TRBV9, the J call TRBJ2-1; perhaps TRBD1 as D (5 bases). Sequencing was carried out using naive CD4+ T cells from blood. CDR3 in DNA: TGTGCCAGCAGCGTAGGAAGGGGCTCCTACAATGAGCAGTTCTTC. Translation gives CASSVGRGSYNEQFF. Using reference TRBV9 and TRBJ2-1 for the parts outside the CDR3, the full variable domain is DSGVTQTPKHLITATGQRVTLRCSPRSGDLSVYWYQQSLDQGLQFLIQYYNGEERAKGNILERFSAQQFPDLHSELNLSSLELGDSALYFCASSVGRGSYNEQFFGPGTRLTVL.